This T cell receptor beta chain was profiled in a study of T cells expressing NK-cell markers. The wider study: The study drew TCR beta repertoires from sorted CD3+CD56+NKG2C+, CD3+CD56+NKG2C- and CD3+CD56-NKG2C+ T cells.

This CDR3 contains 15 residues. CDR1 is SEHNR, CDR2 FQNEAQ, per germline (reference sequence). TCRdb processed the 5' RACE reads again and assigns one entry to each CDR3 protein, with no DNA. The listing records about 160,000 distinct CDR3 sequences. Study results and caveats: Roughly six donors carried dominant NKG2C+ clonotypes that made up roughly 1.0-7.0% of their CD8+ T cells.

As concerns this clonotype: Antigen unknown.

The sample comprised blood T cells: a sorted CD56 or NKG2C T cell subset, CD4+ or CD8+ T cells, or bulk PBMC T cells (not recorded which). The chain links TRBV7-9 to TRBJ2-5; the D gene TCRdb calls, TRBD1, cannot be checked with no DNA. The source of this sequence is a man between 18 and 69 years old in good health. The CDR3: CASNRGPAPQETQYF.